This T cell receptor (beta chain) stems from a study of blood T cells in healthy people across ages. Study observations and caveats: Because sorting was not performed, PBMCs prevented conclusive naive versus antigen-experienced comparison.

Individuals who donated were healthy Caucasians from Russia aged 6 to 90. This clonotype came up a few times. Its target is not known. V shed 1 base and J 5 bases; nucleotides not matched to a gene: 13. Germline V gene lookup returns CDR1 SGHRS and CDR2 YFSETQ. This CDR3 spans 17 amino acids. Primers used in a second PCR of about 6 to 11 cycles were a sample-barcoded 5' primer and a J-beta primer mix. Each cDNA molecule was tagged by a template-switch adaptor with 12 random nucleotides. TCRdb analysed the 5' RACE reads with MiXCR anew, one entry per CDR3 protein. The data hold 950,000 to 1,200,000 distinct CDR3 sequences, with 30% to 40% observed a single time.

The clonotype was recovered from a man between 18 and 35 years old in good health. Specimen: blood. V and J are TRBV5-1 and TRBJ2-3, with 7 bases fitting TRBD2. The chain's CDR3 is CASSLPPSGGVGDTQYF. The CDR3 nucleotides are TGCGCCAGCAGCTTGCCCCCTAGTGGGGGGGTAGGAGATACGCAGTATTTT. Variable domain in full (rest from reference TRBV5-1 and TRBJ2-3): KAGVTQTPRYLIKTRGQQVTLSCSPISGHRSVSWYQQTPGQGLQFLFEYFSETQRNKGNFPGRFSGRQFSNSRSEMNVSTLELGDSALYLCASSLPPSGGVGDTQYFGPGTRLTVL.